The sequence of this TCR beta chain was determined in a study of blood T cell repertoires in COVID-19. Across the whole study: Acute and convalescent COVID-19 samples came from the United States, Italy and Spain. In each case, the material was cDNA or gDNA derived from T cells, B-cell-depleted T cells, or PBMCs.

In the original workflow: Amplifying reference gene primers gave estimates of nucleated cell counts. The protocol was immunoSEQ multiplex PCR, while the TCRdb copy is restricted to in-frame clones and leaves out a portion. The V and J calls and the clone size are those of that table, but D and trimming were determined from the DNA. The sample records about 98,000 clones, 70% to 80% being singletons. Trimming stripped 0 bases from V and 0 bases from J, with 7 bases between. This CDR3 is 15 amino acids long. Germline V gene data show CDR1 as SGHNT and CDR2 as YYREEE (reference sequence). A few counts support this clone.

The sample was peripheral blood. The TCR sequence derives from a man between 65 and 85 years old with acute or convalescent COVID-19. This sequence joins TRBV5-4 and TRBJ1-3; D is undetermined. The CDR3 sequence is CASSLGVFSGNTIYF. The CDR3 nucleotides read TGTGCCAGCAGCTTGGGAGTCTTCTCTGGAAACACCATATATTTT.